The T cell receptor (beta chain) described here comes from a study of T-cell reconstitution after alpha-beta-depleted transplantation in children. The study, taken as a whole, reports: Counts and diversity of T cells one year after transplant came mostly from newly produced T cells. Reportedly, alpha-beta T cells present about two months post-transplant originated from several hundred expanded clones of graft origin. In some patients, recipient T cells and intrathymic progenitors surviving conditioning explained high day-60 diversity.

V was shortened by 0 bases and J by 6 bases, with 16 bases between the two germline ends. Germline CDR1 is SGHRS and CDR2 is YFSETQ. This CDR3 has 15 amino acids. Unique molecular identifiers were incorporated when the TCRbeta library was constructed. TCRdb re-analysed the PCR reads in MiXCR, keeping a single row per CDR3 protein. The sample carries around 450,000 distinct CDR3 sequences, around 16% recorded once. Comment on this clonotype: The antigen is undetermined.

The receptor's source is a boy under three years old who had a stem cell transplant for Wiskott-Aldrich syndrome, so the T cells may come from the graft donor. The rearrangement joins TRBV5-1 to TRBJ2-7; TRBD1 is a possible D gene (5 bases). The input for sequencing was PBMCs, mostly from graft donor cells, taken 360 days after TCRalphabeta/CD19-depleted stem cell transplant. In DNA form, the CDR3 reads TGCGCCAGCAGCTTGGTCAGGGTGGAATTAAGCGAGCAGTACTTC. Its translation: CASSLVRVELSEQYF.